The present entry profiles one T cell receptor (beta chain) with its context. Ages ranged from roughly 18 to 100 years, with residence in around 24 US areas. V dropped 3 bases and J dropped 9; count of bases not matched to a gene: 11. The CDR3 runs 16 residues. CDR1 is WSHSY and CDR2 is SAAADI in the germline V gene. The sample is drawn from a study of blood T cell repertoires in COVID-19. Produced via immunoSEQ multiplex PCR; TCRdb's table is partial and in-frame only. Of 330,000 or so clones in the sample, about 88% are singletons; the top ten hold 1%. The chain carries TRBV10-2 and TRBJ2-1; 10 nucleotides match TRBD1. The sequence was obtained from a woman aged 30 to 39 who had been exposed to COVID-19. Input material: PBMCs or T cells enriched from blood (not recorded which). Here the CDR3 DNA reads TGCGCCAGCAGTGACTTACAGACAGGGGGCTGGGGTGAGCAGTTCTTC. It yields the protein CASSDLQTGGWGEQFF.